A selection of T cell receptor beta chains follows, all from one sample in a study of blood T cell repertoires in COVID-19. Profiled with immunoSEQ multiplex PCR; TCRdb holds only in-frame clones, not every one. The table has fewer than 45,000 clones, around 78% seen once. Specimen: peripheral blood. The receptors shown here come from a man aged 55 to 70 with acute or convalescent COVID-19. The conserved cysteine and the conserved F or W are not part of the CDR3 here.

v_call	j_call	cdr3_aa
TRBV5-4	TRBJ2-3	ASSPVPLAGGSDTQY
TRBV9	TRBJ1-2	ASSPQEGQAKYGYT
TRBV5-1	TRBJ2-5	ASSLAGQSQQETQY
TRBV7-6	TRBJ2-2	ASSFILEDTGELF
TRBV11-3	TRBJ2-7	ASSPPQGTRYEQY
TRBV6-5	TRBJ2-5	ASSLTGMKTQY
TRBV15	TRBJ2-7	ATSRDPGGTGSYKQY
TRBV5-5	TRBJ1-6	ASSFVAQGAGNSPLH
TRBV3-1/TRBV3-2	TRBJ1-1	ASSTWLGDTEAF
TRBV28	TRBJ2-7	ASSSPGQGDKQY
TRBV7-9	TRBJ2-7	ASMRQGSYEQY
TRBV30	TRBJ2-2	AWSGDRAGTGELF
TRBV24-1	TRBJ2-1	ATSDPPGYNEQF
TRBV27	TRBJ1-5	ASRYTGGRNQPQH
TRBV7-9	TRBJ1-1	ATQGDRFPPEAF
TRBV5-1	TRBJ2-7	ASKEGGGSYEQY
TRBV14	TRBJ2-1	ASSQAFGLAGVTNEQF
TRBV5-4	TRBJ2-7	ASSAGTVNTYEQY
TRBV10-3	TRBJ1-1	AISESTVFTEAF
TRBV7-2	TRBJ1-6	ASSLAGLNNSPLH